This entry concerns a single T cell receptor beta chain. Its antigen remains unknown. This entry is derived from a study of blood T cells in healthy people across ages. About the study: With template switching, about one barcoded beta molecule was captured per two T cells.

General observations from the study: When set beside aged donors, long-lived donors presented more naive CD4+ cells and higher diversity. Age showed a roughly linear inverse relationship with TCR beta diversity per million T cells. A conclusive naive versus antigen-experienced comparison was prevented by the unsorted PBMCs.

Primers used in a second PCR of about 6 to 11 cycles were a sample-barcoded 5' primer and a J-beta primer mix. TCRdb passed the 5' RACE reads through MiXCR, listing each CDR3 protein once. This sample has just over 800,000 distinct CDR3 sequences, with around 62% found just once. This CDR3 has 15 amino acids. V lost 4 bases, J lost 1 base, and 4 bases stayed unmatched. The V and J genes are TRBV12-3 or TRBV12-4 and TRBJ2-5, with 9 bases lining up with TRBD2. This sequence originates from a man aged 25-45 years in good health. The material sequenced was blood. The CDR3 region is CASSSQRGVQETQYF. DNA of the CDR3: TGTGCCAGCAGTTCCCAGCGGGGGGTCCAAGAGACCCAGTACTTC.